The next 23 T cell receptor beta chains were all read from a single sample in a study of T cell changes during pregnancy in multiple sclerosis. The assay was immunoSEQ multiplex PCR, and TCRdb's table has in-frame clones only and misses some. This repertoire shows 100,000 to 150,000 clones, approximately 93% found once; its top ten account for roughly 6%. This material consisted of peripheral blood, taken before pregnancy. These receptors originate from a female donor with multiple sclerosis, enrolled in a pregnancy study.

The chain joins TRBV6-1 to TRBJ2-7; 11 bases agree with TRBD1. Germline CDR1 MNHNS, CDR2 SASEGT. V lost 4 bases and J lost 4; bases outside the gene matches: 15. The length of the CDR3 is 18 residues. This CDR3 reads CASSALVPAGTGGYEQYF. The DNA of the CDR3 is TGTGCCAGCAGTGCCCTCGTCCCGGCCGGGACAGGGGGTTACGAGCAGTACTTC.

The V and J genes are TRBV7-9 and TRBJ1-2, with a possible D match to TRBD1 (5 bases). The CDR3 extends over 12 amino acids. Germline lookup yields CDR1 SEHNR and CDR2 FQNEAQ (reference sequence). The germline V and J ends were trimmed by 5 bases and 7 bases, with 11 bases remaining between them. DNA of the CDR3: TGTGCCAGCAGCCCGGGGGGAGCTGGCTACACCTTC. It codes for CASSPGGAGYTF.

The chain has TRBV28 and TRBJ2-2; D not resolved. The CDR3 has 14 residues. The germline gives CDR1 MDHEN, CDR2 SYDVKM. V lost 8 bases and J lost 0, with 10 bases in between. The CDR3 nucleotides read TGTGCCAGCCGCCACGGTGCGAACACCGGGGAGCTGTTTTTT. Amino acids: CASRHGANTGELFF. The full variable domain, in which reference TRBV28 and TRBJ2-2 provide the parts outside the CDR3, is DVKVTQSSRYLVKRTGEKVFLECVQDMDHENMFWYRQDPGLGLRLIYFSYDVKMKEKGDIPEGYSVSREKKERFSLILESASTNQTSMYLCASRHGANTGELFFGEGSRLTVL.

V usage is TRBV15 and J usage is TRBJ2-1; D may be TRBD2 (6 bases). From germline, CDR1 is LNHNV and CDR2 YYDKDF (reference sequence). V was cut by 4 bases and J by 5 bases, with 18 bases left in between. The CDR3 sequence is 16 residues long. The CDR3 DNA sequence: TGTGCCACCAGCACCCCGTTAGCGGTCTATAACAATGAGCAGTTCTTC. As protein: CATSTPLAVYNNEQFF.

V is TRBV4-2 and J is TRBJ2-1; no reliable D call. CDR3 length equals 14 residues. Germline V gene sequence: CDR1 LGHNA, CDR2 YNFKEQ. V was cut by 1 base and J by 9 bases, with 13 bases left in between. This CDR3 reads CASSQARSSGEQFF. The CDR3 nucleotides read TGTGCCAGCAGCCAAGCTAGATCGTCGGGTGAGCAGTTCTTC.

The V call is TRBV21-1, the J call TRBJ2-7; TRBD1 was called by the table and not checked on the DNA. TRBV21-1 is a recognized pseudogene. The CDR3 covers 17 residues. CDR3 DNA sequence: TGTGCCAGCAGCAGAGAGCCGAGAACCGGGACATTGCACGAGCAGTACTTC. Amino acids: CASSREPRTGTLHEQYF.

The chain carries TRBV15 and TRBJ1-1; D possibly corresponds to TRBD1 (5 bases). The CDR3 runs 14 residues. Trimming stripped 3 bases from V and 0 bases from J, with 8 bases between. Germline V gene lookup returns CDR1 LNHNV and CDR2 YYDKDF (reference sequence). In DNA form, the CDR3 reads TGTGCCACCAGCAGGGGGGACTTGAACACTGAAGCTTTCTTT. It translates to CATSRGDLNTEAFF.

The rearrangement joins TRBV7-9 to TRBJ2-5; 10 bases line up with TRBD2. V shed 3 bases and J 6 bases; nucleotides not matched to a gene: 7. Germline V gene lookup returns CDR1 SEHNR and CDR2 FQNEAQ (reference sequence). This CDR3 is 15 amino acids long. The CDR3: CASSFLAGEPKTQYF. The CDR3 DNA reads TGTGCCAGCAGCTTTCTAGCGGGAGAGCCCAAGACCCAGTACTTC.

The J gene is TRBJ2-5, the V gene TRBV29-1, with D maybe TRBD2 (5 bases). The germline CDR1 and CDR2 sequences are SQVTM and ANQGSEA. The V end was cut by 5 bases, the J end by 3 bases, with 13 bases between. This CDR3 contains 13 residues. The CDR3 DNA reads TGCAGCGTTAAAGTGCGGGTTGAAGAGACCCAGTACTTC. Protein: CSVKVRVEETQYF. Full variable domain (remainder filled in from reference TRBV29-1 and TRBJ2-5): SAVISQKPSRDICQRGTSLTIQCQVDSQVTMMFWYRQQPGQSLTLIATANQGSEATYESGFVIDKFPISRPNLTFSTLTVSNMSPEDSSIYLCSVKVRVEETQYFGPGTRLLVL.

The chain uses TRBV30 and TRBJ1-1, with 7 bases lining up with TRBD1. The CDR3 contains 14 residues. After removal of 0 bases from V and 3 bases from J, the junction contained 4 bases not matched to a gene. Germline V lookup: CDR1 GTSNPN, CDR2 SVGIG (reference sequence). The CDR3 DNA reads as TGTGCCTGGAGTGTACAAGGGGGCTACACTGAAGCTTTCTTT. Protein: CAWSVQGGYTEAFF.

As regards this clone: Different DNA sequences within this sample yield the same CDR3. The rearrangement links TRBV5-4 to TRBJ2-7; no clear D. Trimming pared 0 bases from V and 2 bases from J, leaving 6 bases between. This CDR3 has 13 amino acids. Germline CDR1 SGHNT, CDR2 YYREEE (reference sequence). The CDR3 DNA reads TGTGCCAGCAGCTTGGGGAGAACCTACGAGCAGTACTTC. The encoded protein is CASSLGRTYEQYF.

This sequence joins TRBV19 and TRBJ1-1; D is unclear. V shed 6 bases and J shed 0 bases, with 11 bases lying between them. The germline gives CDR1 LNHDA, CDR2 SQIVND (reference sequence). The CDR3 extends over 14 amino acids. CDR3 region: CASSFGSMNTEAFF. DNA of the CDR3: TGTGCCAGTAGCTTTGGGAGCATGAACACTGAAGCTTTCTTT.

This CDR3 reads CASTGTGLGEQYF. The CDR3 nucleotides read TGTGCCAGCACCGGGACAGGGTTGGGTGAGCAGTACTTC. This rearrangement joins TRBV6-1 to TRBJ2-7; TRBD1 agrees at 9 bases. Germline CDR1 and CDR2: MNHNS and SASEGT. V lost 7 bases and J lost 7; bases outside the gene matches: 8. The CDR3 has 13 residues.

DNA of the CDR3: TGCGCCAGCAGCGTGGGACTAGCGGGAGGGGGGGACGAGCAGTACTTC. It is translated as CASSVGLAGGGDEQYF. The chain is built from TRBV5-1 and TRBJ2-7; TRBD2 agrees at 16 bases. There are 16 residues in the CDR3. V was clipped by 4 bases and J by 5 bases; unmatched bases: 6. Germline assignment: CDR1 SGHRS and CDR2 YFSETQ.

In DNA, the CDR3 is TGTGCCAGCAGTGAAATGGGAGGGGGGGCCTACGAGCAGTACTTC. It encodes CASSEMGGGAYEQYF. The chain couples TRBV2 to TRBJ2-7; possibly TRBD2 for D (7 bases). Trimming left V 2 bases short and J 2 bases short, with 13 bases between. Germline CDR1 is SNHLY and CDR2 is FYNNEI. The CDR3 sequence is 15 residues long.

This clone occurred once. CDR3 nucleotide sequence: TGTGCCAGCAGCCCGGGGGGTATTGAAGCTTTCTTT. Translation: CASSPGGIEAFF. This chain connects TRBV7-2 to TRBJ1-1, with a tentative D call TRBD1 (5 bases). Trimming pared 5 bases from V and 7 bases from J, leaving 11 bases between. The length of the CDR3 is 12 residues. CDR1 is SGHTA and CDR2 is FQGNSA in the germline V gene.

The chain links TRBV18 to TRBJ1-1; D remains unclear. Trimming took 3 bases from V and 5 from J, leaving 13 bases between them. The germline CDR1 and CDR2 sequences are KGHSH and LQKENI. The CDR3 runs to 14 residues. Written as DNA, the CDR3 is TGTGCCAGCTCACCTTTTACTGGGGAGACTGAAGCTTTCTTT. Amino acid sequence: CASSPFTGETEAFF.

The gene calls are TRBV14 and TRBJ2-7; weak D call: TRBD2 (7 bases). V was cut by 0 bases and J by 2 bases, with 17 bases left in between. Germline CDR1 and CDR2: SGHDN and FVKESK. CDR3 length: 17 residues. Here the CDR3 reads CASSQELEGGAPYEQYF. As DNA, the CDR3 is TGTGCCAGCAGCCAAGAATTGGAGGGGGGGGCCCCCTACGAGCAGTACTTC.

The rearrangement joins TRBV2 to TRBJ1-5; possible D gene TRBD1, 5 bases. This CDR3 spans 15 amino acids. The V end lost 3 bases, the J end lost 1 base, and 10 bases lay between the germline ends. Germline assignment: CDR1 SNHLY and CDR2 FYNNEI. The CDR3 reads CASSDLHRSNQPQHF. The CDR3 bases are TGTGCCAGCAGTGATCTCCACAGGAGCAATCAGCCCCAGCATTTT.

This chain's CDR3 is CASSHPPPAARLGYTF. In nucleotides, the CDR3 is TGCGCCAGCAGCCATCCTCCCCCAGCGGCTCGGCTTGGCTACACCTTC. The genes are TRBV4-1 and TRBJ1-2; D not certain. CDR3 size: 16 residues. Trimming left V 3 bases short and J 7 bases short, with 21 bases between. From germline, CDR1 is MGHRA and CDR2 YSYEKL.

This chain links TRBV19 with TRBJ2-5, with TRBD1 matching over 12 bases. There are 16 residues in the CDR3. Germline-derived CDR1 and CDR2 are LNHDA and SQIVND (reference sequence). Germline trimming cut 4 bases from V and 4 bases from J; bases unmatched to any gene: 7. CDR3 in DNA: TGTGCCAGTAGTACCCCGGGACAGGGGGCATCAGAGACCCAGTACTTC. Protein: CASSTPGQGASETQYF.

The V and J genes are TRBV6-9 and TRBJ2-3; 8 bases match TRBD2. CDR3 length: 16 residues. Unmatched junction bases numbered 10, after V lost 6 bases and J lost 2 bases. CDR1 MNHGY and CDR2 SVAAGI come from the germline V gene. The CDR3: CASRFKRGPPTDTQYF. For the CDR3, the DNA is TGTGCCAGCAGGTTTAAGCGGGGGCCGCCCACAGATACGCAGTATTTT.

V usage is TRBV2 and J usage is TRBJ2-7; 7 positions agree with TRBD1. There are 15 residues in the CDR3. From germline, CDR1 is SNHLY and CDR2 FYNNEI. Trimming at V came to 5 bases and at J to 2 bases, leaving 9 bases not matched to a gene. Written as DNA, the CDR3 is TGTGCCAGCAGTCCTCGACAGGGAACCACCTACGAGCAGTACTTC. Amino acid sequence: CASSPRQGTTYEQYF. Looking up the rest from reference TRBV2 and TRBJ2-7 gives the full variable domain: EPEVTQTPSHQVTQMGQEVILRCVPISNHLYFYWYRQILGQKVEFLVSFYNNEISEKSEIFDDQFSVERPDGSNFTLKIRSTKLEDSAMYFCASSPRQGTTYEQYFGPGTRLTVT.